Listed below are T cell receptor beta chains from one sample, sequenced in a study of blood T cell repertoires in COVID-19. The data were produced by immunoSEQ multiplex PCR, yet TCRdb's version contains in-frame clones alone and is incomplete. The table records roughly 80,000 clones, approximately 83% of them present only once. Input material: peripheral blood. The source of these receptors is an elderly woman with acute or convalescent COVID-19. CDR3s include the opening cysteine and the closing phenylalanine or tryptophan. The D gene is left open where the match is weak. Some rows have no size entry. The others give once, few or many, or a class for an expanded clone.

CDR3aa: CASSLAGGPEQFF
CDR3nt: TGTGCCAGCAGCCTAGCGGGAGGGCCCGAGCAGTTCTTC
v_gene: TRBV3-1/TRBV3-2
d_gene: TRBD2
abundance: -
j_gene: TRBJ2-1

CDR3aa: CASSLSAGGSYNEQFF
CDR3nt: TGTGCCAGCAGTTTAAGTGCGGGAGGATCCTACAATGAGCAGTTCTTC
v_gene: TRBV27
d_gene: TRBD2
abundance: -
j_gene: TRBJ2-1

CDR3aa: CASSIDPGTGAYNQPQHF
CDR3nt: TGTGCCAGTAGTATAGATCCAGGGACAGGGGCCTACAATCAGCCCCAGCATTTT
v_gene: TRBV19
d_gene: TRBD1
abundance: medium-sized
j_gene: TRBJ1-5

CDR3aa: CASSPVGDRAYEQYF
CDR3nt: TGTGCCAGCAGTCCCGTAGGGGACAGGGCCTACGAGCAGTACTTC
v_gene: TRBV3-1/TRBV3-2
d_gene: TRBD1
abundance: -
j_gene: TRBJ2-7

CDR3aa: CASIGPGQDRGEQFF
CDR3nt: TGTGCCAGTATTGGACCGGGACAGGATCGGGGTGAGCAGTTCTTC
v_gene: TRBV19
d_gene: TRBD1
abundance: -
j_gene: TRBJ2-1

CDR3aa: CASSLDTFSYEQYF
CDR3nt: TGTGCCAGCAGCCTGGACACTTTCTCCTACGAGCAGTACTTC
v_gene: TRBV7-8
d_gene: -
abundance: -
j_gene: TRBJ2-7

CDR3aa: CASSLGSDYGELFF
CDR3nt: TGTGCCAGCAGCTTAGGGTCGGACTACGGGGAGCTGTTTTTT
v_gene: TRBV7-2
d_gene: -
abundance: -
j_gene: TRBJ2-2

CDR3aa: CASSLGSRVKWETQYF
CDR3nt: TGTGCCAGCAGCTTAGGGAGCAGGGTGAAATGGGAGACCCAGTACTTC
v_gene: TRBV7-2
d_gene: -
abundance: -
j_gene: TRBJ2-5

CDR3aa: CASSPIAGTDTQYF
CDR3nt: TGTGCCAGCTCACCTATAGCGGGGACAGATACGCAGTATTTT
v_gene: TRBV18
d_gene: TRBD2
abundance: -
j_gene: TRBJ2-3

CDR3aa: CASHRTSGSLDTQYF
CDR3nt: TGTGCCAGCCATAGGACTAGCGGGTCGTTAGATACGCAGTATTTT
v_gene: TRBV2
d_gene: TRBD2
abundance: -
j_gene: TRBJ2-3

CDR3aa: CASSLGQGANQPQHF
CDR3nt: TGTGCCAGCAGCTTAGGACAGGGCGCTAATCAGCCCCAGCATTTT
v_gene: TRBV7-2
d_gene: TRBD1
abundance: -
j_gene: TRBJ1-5

CDR3aa: CASSLQGEGEKLFF
CDR3nt: TGCGCCAGCAGCTTACAGGGGGAAGGGGAAAAACTGTTTTTT
v_gene: TRBV5-1
d_gene: TRBD1
abundance: few
j_gene: TRBJ1-4

CDR3aa: CASSLQLAGAGEQYF
CDR3nt: TGTGCCAGCAGCTTACAGCTAGCGGGAGCCGGCGAGCAGTACTTC
v_gene: TRBV7-9
d_gene: TRBD2
abundance: few
j_gene: TRBJ2-7

CDR3aa: CASSGQQETQYF
CDR3nt: TGCGCCAGCAGCGGACAGCAAGAGACCCAGTACTTC
v_gene: TRBV5-1
d_gene: -
abundance: -
j_gene: TRBJ2-5

CDR3aa: CASSYGQGAPTEAFF
CDR3nt: TGTGCCAGCAGCTATGGACAGGGGGCGCCGACTGAAGCTTTCTTT
v_gene: TRBV7-9
d_gene: TRBD1
abundance: -
j_gene: TRBJ1-1

CDR3aa: CASSLDPGLAGGYTQYF
CDR3nt: TGTGCCAGCAGCTTGGACCCGGGACTAGCGGGAGGGTACACGCAGTATTTT
v_gene: TRBV11-2
d_gene: TRBD2
abundance: -
j_gene: TRBJ2-3

CDR3aa: CASSPLRSGKSTDTQYF
CDR3nt: TGTGCCAGCAGCCCCCTTAGGTCGGGGAAAAGCACAGATACGCAGTATTTT
v_gene: TRBV14
d_gene: -
abundance: -
j_gene: TRBJ2-3

CDR3aa: CASSILFRVGTGANTEAFF
CDR3nt: TGTGCCAGTAGTATCCTATTTCGGGTCGGGACAGGGGCGAACACTGAAGCTTTCTTT
v_gene: TRBV19
d_gene: TRBD1
abundance: -
j_gene: TRBJ1-1

CDR3aa: CASSLTGGRAIREQYF
CDR3nt: TGTGCCAGCAGCTTGACGGGCGGGAGGGCGATACGGGAGCAGTACTTC
v_gene: TRBV7-9
d_gene: TRBD2
abundance: -
j_gene: TRBJ2-7

CDR3aa: CASSPSTSGRMYIQYF
CDR3nt: TGTGCCAGCTCACCCTCTACTAGCGGGAGGATGTACATTCAGTACTTC
v_gene: TRBV18
d_gene: TRBD2
abundance: -
j_gene: TRBJ2-4

CDR3aa: CASSVSGGVEWSEQFF
CDR3nt: TGTGCCAGCAGCGTATCGGGGGGAGTCGAATGGAGTGAGCAGTTCTTC
v_gene: TRBV9
d_gene: TRBD2
abundance: -
j_gene: TRBJ2-1

CDR3aa: CASSVVAGGRAGELFF
CDR3nt: TGTGCCAGCAGTGTAGTAGCGGGAGGGAGGGCCGGGGAGCTGTTTTTT
v_gene: TRBV6-1
d_gene: TRBD2
abundance: -
j_gene: TRBJ2-2

CDR3aa: CASSMLFGNTIYF
CDR3nt: TGTGCCAGTAGTATGTTATTTGGAAACACCATATATTTT
v_gene: TRBV19
d_gene: -
abundance: -
j_gene: TRBJ1-3

CDR3aa: CASSPGVGGEQFF
CDR3nt: TGTGCCAGCTCACCCGGGGTTGGAGGGGAGCAGTTCTTC
v_gene: TRBV18
d_gene: -
abundance: -
j_gene: TRBJ2-1

CDR3aa: CASRPTGGNEKLFF
CDR3nt: TGTGCCAGCAGGCCGACAGGGGGTAATGAAAAACTGTTTTTT
v_gene: TRBV7-2
d_gene: TRBD1
abundance: -
j_gene: TRBJ1-4

CDR3aa: CASSPTLPTDTQYF
CDR3nt: TGTGCCAGCAGCCCGACACTCCCCACAGATACGCAGTATTTT
v_gene: TRBV5-6
d_gene: -
abundance: once
j_gene: TRBJ2-3

CDR3aa: CASSKAVDRVNTEAFF
CDR3nt: TGTGCCAGCAGCAAAGCGGTTGACAGGGTTAACACTGAAGCTTTCTTT
v_gene: TRBV21-1
d_gene: -
abundance: once
j_gene: TRBJ1-1

CDR3aa: CASSDGLAVYNEQFF
CDR3nt: TGTGCCAGCAGTGATGGTCTAGCGGTCTACAATGAGCAGTTCTTC
v_gene: TRBV2
d_gene: TRBD2
abundance: -
j_gene: TRBJ2-1

CDR3aa: CASSQDGRGGFAGGSQETQYF
CDR3nt: TGCGCCAGCAGCCAAGATGGGAGAGGGGGGTTCGCGGGAGGCTCACAAGAGACCCAGTACTTC
v_gene: TRBV4-1
d_gene: TRBD2
abundance: -
j_gene: TRBJ2-5

CDR3aa: CASSDGGANTGELFF
CDR3nt: TGTGCCAGCAGTGACGGCGGGGCGAACACCGGGGAGCTGTTTTTT
v_gene: TRBV6-1
d_gene: -
abundance: -
j_gene: TRBJ2-2

CDR3aa: CASSYGLAGNNEQFF
CDR3nt: TGTGCCAGCAGCTACGGACTAGCGGGCAACAATGAGCAGTTCTTC
v_gene: TRBV11-1
d_gene: TRBD2
abundance: -
j_gene: TRBJ2-1

CDR3aa: CASNRDTFGSDTQYF
CDR3nt: TGTGCCAGCAATAGAGACACCTTCGGGAGCGATACGCAGTATTTT
v_gene: TRBV28
d_gene: -
abundance: -
j_gene: TRBJ2-3

CDR3aa: CASSERGFSSTDTQYF
CDR3nt: TGTGCCAGCAGTGAAAGGGGGTTTTCTAGCACAGATACGCAGTATTTT
v_gene: TRBV6-1
d_gene: -
abundance: -
j_gene: TRBJ2-3

CDR3aa: CASSDYTGFLSDTGELFF
CDR3nt: TGTGCCAGCAGTGACTATACAGGGTTTCTTTCGGACACCGGGGAGCTGTTTTTT
v_gene: TRBV2
d_gene: -
abundance: -
j_gene: TRBJ2-2

CDR3aa: CASSRLAGEYEQYF
CDR3nt: TGTGCCAGTAGTAGACTAGCGGGAGAGTACGAGCAGTACTTC
v_gene: TRBV19
d_gene: TRBD2
abundance: -
j_gene: TRBJ2-7

CDR3aa: CASSFGQGALPQYF
CDR3nt: TGTGCCAGCAGTTTCGGACAGGGGGCGCTGCCGCAGTACTTC
v_gene: TRBV6-5
d_gene: TRBD1
abundance: -
j_gene: TRBJ2-7

CDR3aa: CASSLLLGQGKGGNTIYF
CDR3nt: TGTGCCAGCAGTTTATTACTGGGACAGGGTAAAGGCGGAAACACCATATATTTT
v_gene: TRBV28
d_gene: TRBD1
abundance: -
j_gene: TRBJ1-3

CDR3aa: CASSLAGATEAFF
CDR3nt: TGTGCCAGCAGCTTGGCAGGTGCGACTGAAGCTTTCTTT
v_gene: TRBV5-4
d_gene: -
abundance: -
j_gene: TRBJ1-1

CDR3aa: CASSQRRGLNTEAFF
CDR3nt: TGTGCCAGCAGCCAGAGGAGGGGCCTGAACACTGAAGCTTTCTTT
v_gene: TRBV5-6
d_gene: -
abundance: -
j_gene: TRBJ1-1

CDR3aa: CSGTGDSPLHF
CDR3nt: TGCAGTGGAACAGGGGATTCACCCCTCCACTTT
v_gene: TRBV20-1
d_gene: TRBD1
abundance: -
j_gene: TRBJ1-6

CDR3aa: CASSLNGRTYEQYF
CDR3nt: TGTGCCAGCAGCTTGAACGGGAGAACGTACGAGCAGTACTTC
v_gene: TRBV5-6
d_gene: -
abundance: -
j_gene: TRBJ2-7

CDR3aa: CASSVHRGQQFF
CDR3nt: TGTGCCAGCAGCGTCCACAGGGGGCAGCAGTTCTTC
v_gene: TRBV12-3/TRBV12-4
d_gene: TRBD1
abundance: -
j_gene: TRBJ2-1